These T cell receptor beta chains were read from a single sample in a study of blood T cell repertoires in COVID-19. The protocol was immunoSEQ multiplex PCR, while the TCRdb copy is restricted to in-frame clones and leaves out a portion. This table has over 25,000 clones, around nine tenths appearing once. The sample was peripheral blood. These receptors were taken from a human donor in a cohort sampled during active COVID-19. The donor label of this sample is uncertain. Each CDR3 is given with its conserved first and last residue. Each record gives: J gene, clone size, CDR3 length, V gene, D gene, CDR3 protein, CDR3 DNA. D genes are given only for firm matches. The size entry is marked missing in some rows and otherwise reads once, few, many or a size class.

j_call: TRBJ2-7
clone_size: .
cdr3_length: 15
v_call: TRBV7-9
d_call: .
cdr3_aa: CASSYTGLSSYEQYF
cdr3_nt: TGTGCCAGCAGCTACACAGGCTTAAGCTCCTACGAGCAGTACTTC

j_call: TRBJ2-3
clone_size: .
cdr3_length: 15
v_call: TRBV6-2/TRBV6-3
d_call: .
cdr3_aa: CASSYPHLKADTQYF
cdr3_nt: TGTGCCAGCAGTTATCCCCATTTGAAAGCTGATACGCAGTATTTT

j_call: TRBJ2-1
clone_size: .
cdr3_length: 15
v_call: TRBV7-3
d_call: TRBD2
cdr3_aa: CASSGKAGGPHEQFF
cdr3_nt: TGTGCCAGCAGCGGTAAAGCGGGGGGCCCCCATGAGCAGTTCTTC

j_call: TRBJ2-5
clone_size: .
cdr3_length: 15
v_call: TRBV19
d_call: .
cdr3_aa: CASSPTEGAVETQYF
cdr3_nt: TGTGCCAGTAGTCCCACGGAGGGGGCTGTGGAGACCCAGTACTTC

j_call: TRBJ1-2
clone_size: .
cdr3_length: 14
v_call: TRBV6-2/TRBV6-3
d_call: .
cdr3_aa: CASSSSTPTYGYTF
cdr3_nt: TGTGCCAGCAGTAGTTCGACACCGACCTATGGCTACACCTTC

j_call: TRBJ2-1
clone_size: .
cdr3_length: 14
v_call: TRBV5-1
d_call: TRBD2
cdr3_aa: CASSLEGLAGEQFF
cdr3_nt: TGCGCCAGCAGCTTGGAGGGACTAGCTGGAGAGCAGTTCTTC

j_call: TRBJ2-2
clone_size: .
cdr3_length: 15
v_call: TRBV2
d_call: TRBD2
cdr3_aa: CASRNSGGVGGELFF
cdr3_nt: TGTGCCAGCAGAAATAGCGGGGGGGTTGGCGGGGAGCTGTTTTTT

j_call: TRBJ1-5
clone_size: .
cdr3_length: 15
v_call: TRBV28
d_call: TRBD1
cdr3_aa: CASSSPDRNNQPQHF
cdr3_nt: TGTGCCAGCAGTTCCCCGGACAGGAACAATCAGCCCCAGCATTTT

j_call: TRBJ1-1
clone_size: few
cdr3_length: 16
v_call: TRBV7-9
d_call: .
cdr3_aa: CASSLSRPTGNTEAFF
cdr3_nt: TGTGCCAGCAGCTTATCGAGACCGACAGGGAACACTGAAGCTTTCTTT

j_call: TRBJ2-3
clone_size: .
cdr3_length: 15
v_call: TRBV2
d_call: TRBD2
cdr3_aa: CASSDGTSYLDTQYF
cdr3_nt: TGTGCCAGCAGCGACGGGACTAGCTATCTCGATACGCAGTATTTT

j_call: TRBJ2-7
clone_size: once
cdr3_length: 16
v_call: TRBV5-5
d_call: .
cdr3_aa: CASSPTGTSSSYEQYF
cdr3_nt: TGTGCCAGCAGCCCAACAGGGACAAGTAGCTCCTACGAGCAGTACTTC

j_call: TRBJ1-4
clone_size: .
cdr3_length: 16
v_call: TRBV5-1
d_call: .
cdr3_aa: CASSPAAESTNEKLFF
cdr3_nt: TGCGCCAGCAGCCCCGCCGCCGAGTCGACTAATGAAAAACTGTTTTTT

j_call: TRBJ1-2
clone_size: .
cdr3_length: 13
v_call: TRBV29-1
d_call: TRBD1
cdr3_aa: CSVLPGQNYGYTF
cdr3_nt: TGCAGCGTGTTACCGGGACAGAACTATGGCTACACCTTC

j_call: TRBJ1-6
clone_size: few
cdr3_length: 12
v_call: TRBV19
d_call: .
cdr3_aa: CASRDSSSPLHF
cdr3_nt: TGTGCCAGTAGAGACAGCTCTTCACCCCTCCACTTT

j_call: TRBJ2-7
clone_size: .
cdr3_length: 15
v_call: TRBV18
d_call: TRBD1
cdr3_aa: CASSPGTGLLGEQYF
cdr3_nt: TGTGCCAGCTCACCTGGGACAGGCCTCCTCGGCGAGCAGTACTTC

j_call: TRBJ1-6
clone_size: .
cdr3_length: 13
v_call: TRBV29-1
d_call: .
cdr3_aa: CSAQREPNSPLHF
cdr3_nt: TGCAGCGCCCAACGGGAGCCGAATTCACCCCTCCACTTT

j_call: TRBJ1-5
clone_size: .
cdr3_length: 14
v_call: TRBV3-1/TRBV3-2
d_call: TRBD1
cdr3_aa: CASSTTGGGQPQHF
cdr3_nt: TGTGCCAGCAGCACGACAGGGGGTGGTCAGCCCCAGCATTTT

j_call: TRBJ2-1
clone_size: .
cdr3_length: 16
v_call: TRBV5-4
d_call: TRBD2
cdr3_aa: CASSLTGGGPYNEQFF
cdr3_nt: TGTGCCAGCAGCTTGACGGGCGGGGGGCCCTACAATGAGCAGTTCTTC

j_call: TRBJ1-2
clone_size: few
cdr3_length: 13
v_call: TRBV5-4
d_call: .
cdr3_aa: CASSWTGEYGYTF
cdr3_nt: TGTGCCAGCAGCTGGACGGGAGAGTATGGCTACACCTTC

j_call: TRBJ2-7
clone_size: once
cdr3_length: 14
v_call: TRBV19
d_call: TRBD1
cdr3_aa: CATGPRGRFYEQYF
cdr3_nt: TGTGCCACCGGGCCCAGGGGGCGCTTCTACGAGCAGTACTTC

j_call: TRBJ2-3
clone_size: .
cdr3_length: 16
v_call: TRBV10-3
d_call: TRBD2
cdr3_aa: CAISLLAGALTDTQYF
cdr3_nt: TGTGCCATCAGCCTACTAGCGGGGGCTCTCACAGATACGCAGTATTTT

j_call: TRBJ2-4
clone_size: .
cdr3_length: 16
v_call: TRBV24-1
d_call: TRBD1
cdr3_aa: CATSDPSPGTENIQYF
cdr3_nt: TGTGCCACCAGTGATCCGTCCCCCGGGACAGAAAACATTCAGTACTTC

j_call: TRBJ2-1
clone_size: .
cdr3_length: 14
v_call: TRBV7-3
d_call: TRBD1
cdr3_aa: CASSAGTGSSEQFF
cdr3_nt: TGTGCCAGCAGCGCCGGGACAGGATCTTCCGAGCAGTTCTTC

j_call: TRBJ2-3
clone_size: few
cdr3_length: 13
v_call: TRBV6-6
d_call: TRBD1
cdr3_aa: CASDRDLSDTQYF
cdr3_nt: TGTGCCAGCGACAGGGATTTGTCAGATACGCAGTATTTT

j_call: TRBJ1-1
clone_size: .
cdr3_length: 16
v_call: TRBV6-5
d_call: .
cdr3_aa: CASSYLSAGVNTEAFF
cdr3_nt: TGTGCCAGCAGTTACCTCTCGGCAGGCGTAAATACTGAAGCTTTCTTT

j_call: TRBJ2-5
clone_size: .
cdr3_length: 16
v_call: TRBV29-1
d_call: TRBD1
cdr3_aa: CSVGGQGSNIQETQYF
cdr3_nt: TGCAGCGTGGGGGGACAGGGGAGCAATATTCAAGAGACCCAGTACTTC

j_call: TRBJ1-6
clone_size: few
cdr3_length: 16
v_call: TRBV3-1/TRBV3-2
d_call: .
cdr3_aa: CASSQDRAQGNSPLHF
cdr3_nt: TGTGCCAGCAGCCAAGACAGGGCGCAAGGGAATTCACCCCTCCACTTT

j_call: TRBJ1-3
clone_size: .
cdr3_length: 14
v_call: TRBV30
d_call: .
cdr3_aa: CAWSKGDSGNTIYF
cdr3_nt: TGTGCCTGGAGTAAGGGGGACTCTGGAAACACCATATATTTT

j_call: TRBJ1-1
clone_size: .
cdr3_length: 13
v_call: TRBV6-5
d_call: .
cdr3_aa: CASSQTGNTEAFF
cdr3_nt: TGTGCCAGCAGCCAGACAGGGAACACTGAAGCTTTCTTT

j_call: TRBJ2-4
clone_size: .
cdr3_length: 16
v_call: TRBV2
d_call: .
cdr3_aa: CASRPPAQLGKNIQYF
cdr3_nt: TGTGCCAGCAGGCCCCCGGCGCAGCTAGGCAAAAACATTCAGTACTTC

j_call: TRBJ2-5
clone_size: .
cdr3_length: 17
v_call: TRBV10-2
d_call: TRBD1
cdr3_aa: CASSESRDRDARETQYF
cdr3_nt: TGCGCCAGCAGTGAGTCTAGAGACAGGGATGCTCGGGAGACCCAGTACTTC

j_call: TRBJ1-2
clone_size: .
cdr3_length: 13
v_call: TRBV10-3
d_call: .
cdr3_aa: CAISESKGDGYTF
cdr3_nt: TGTGCCATCAGTGAGTCGAAGGGGGATGGCTACACCTTC

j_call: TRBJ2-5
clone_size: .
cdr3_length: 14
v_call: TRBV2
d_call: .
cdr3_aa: CASRPGVGVETQYF
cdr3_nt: TGTGCCAGCAGGCCGGGCGTAGGGGTAGAGACCCAGTACTTC

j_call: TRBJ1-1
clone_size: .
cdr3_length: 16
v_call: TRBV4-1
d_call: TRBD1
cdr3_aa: CASSRPGQGISTEAFF
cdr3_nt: TGCGCCAGCAGCCGGCCGGGACAGGGAATATCCACTGAAGCTTTCTTT

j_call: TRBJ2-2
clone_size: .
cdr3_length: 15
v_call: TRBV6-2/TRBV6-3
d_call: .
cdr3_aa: CASSYDPHATGELFF
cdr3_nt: TGTGCCAGCAGTTATGATCCACACGCCACCGGGGAGCTGTTTTTT

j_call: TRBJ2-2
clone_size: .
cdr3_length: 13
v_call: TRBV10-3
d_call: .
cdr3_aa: CAITETNTGELFF
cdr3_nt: TGTGCCATTACAGAGACGAACACCGGGGAGCTGTTTTTT

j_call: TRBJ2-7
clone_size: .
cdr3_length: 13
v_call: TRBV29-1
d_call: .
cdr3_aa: CSVERPGSYEQYF
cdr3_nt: TGCAGCGTTGAGCGGCCAGGGTCCTACGAGCAGTACTTC

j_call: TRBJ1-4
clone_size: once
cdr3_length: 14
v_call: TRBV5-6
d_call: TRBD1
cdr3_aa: CASSLNRGDEKLFF
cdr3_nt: TGTGCCAGCAGCTTGAACAGGGGGGATGAAAAACTGTTTTTT

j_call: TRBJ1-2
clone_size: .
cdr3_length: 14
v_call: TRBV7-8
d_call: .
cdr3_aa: CASSSTGGTYGYTF
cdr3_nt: TGTGCCAGCAGCTCAACCGGGGGGACCTATGGCTACACCTTC

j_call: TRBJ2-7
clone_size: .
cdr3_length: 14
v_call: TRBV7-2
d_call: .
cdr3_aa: CASSLGGGSYEQYF
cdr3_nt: TGTGCCAGCAGCTTAGGGGGGGGCAGCTACGAGCAGTACTTC